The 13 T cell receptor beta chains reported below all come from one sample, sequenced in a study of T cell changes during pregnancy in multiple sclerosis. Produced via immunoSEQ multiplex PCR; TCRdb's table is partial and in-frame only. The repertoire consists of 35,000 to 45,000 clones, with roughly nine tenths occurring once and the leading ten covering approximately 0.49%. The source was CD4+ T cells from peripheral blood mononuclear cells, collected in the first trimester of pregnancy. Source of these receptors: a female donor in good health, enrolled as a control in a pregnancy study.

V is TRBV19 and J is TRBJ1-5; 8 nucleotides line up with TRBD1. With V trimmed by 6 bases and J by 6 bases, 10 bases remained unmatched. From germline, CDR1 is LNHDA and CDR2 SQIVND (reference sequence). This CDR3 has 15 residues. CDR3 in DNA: TGTGCCAGTAGCCCGACAGGGGAGAGGAGTCAGCCCCAGCATTTT. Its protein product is CASSPTGERSQPQHF. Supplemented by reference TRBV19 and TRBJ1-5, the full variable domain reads DGGITQSPKYLFRKEGQNVTLSCEQNLNHDAMYWYRQDPGQGLRLIYYSQIVNDFQKGDIAEGYSVSREKKESFPLTVTSAQKNPTAFYLCASSPTGERSQPQHFGDGTRLSIL.

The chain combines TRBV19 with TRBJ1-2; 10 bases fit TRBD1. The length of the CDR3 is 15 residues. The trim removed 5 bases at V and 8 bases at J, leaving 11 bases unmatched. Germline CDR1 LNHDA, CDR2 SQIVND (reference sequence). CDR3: CASSPGTGEVKGYTF. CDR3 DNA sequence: TGTGCCAGTAGTCCGGGGACAGGGGAAGTTAAAGGCTACACCTTC.

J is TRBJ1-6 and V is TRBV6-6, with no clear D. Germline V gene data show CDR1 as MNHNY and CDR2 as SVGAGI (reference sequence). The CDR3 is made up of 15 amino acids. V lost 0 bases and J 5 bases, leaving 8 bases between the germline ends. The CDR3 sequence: CASSYSSGDNSPLHF. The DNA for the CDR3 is TGTGCCAGCAGTTACTCTAGCGGGGATAATTCACCCCTCCACTTT.

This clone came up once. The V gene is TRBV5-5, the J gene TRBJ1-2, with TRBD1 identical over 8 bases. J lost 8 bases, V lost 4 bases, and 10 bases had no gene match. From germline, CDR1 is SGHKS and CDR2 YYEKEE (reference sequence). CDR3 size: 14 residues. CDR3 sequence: CASSPTGGRRGYTF. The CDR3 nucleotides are TGTGCCAGCAGCCCAACAGGGGGTCGGCGGGGCTACACCTTC.

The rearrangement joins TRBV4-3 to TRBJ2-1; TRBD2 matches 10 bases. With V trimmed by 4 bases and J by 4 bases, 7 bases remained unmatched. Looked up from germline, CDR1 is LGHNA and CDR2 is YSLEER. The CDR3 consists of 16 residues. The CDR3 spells CASSRQLAGVYNEQFF. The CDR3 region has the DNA TGCGCCAGCAGCCGTCAGCTAGCGGGGGTATACAATGAGCAGTTCTTC.

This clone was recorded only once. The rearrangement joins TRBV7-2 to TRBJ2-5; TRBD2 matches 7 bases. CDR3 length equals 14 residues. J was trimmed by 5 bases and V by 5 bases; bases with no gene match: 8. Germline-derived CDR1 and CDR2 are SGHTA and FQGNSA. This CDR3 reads CASSLTGGTETQYF. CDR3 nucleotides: TGTGCCAGCAGCCTCACGGGGGGTACGGAGACCCAGTACTTC.

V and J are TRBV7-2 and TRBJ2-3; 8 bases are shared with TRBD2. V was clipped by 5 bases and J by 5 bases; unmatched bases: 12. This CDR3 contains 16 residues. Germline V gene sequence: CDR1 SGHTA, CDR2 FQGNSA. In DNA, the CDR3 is TGTGCCAGCAGCACACACGGGGGGGCCCTTGTAGATACGCAGTATTTT. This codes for CASSTHGGALVDTQYF.

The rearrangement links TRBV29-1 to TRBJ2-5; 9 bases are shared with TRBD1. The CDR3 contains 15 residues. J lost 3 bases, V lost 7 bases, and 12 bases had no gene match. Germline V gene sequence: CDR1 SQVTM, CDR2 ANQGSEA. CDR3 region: CSAQTLGQGKETQYF. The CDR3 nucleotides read TGCAGCGCCCAGACACTGGGACAGGGAAAAGAGACCCAGTACTTC.

The CDR3 nucleotides are TGTGCCACCAGCGAACAGGGGAGCAATCAGCCCCAGCATTTT. Protein sequence: CATSEQGSNQPQHF. This chain connects TRBV15 to TRBJ1-5; 7 nucleotides line up with TRBD1. The CDR3 has 14 residues. Trimming cost V 5 bases and J 1 base; bases outside gene matches: 2. Germline-derived CDR1 and CDR2 are LNHNV and YYDKDF (reference sequence).

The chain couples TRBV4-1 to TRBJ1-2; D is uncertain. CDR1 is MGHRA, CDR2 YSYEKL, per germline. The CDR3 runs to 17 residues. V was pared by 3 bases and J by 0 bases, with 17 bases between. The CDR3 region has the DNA TGCGCCAGCAGCCAGGATCGATGGAGCCAAGCTAACTATGGCTACACCTTC. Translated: CASSQDRWSQANYGYTF.

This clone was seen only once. The CDR3 nucleotides are TGTGCCAGCAGCTATACAGCTAACTCTGGAAACACCATATATTTT. Protein: CASSYTANSGNTIYF. V and J are TRBV11-2 and TRBJ1-3; D gene uncertain. Deletions cut 4 bases from V and 0 bases from J, with 10 bases between. The V gene's germline CDR1 is SGHAT and CDR2 FQNNGV. This CDR3 has 15 amino acids.

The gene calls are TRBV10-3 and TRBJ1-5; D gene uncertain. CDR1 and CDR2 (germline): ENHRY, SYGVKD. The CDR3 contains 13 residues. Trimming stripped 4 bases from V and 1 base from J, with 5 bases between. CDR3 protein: CAISGLSNQPQHF. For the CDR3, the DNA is TGTGCCATCAGTGGGCTGAGCAATCAGCCCCAGCATTTT.

Written as DNA, the CDR3 is TGTGCCAGCTCACTGGACAGGGGTAATTCACCCCTCCACTTT. It translates to CASSLDRGNSPLHF. V usage is TRBV18 and J usage is TRBJ1-6; 9 bases match TRBD1. V lost 4 bases and J lost 6; bases outside the gene matches: 1. Germline values: CDR1 KGHSH, CDR2 LQKENI. The CDR3 runs to 14 residues.